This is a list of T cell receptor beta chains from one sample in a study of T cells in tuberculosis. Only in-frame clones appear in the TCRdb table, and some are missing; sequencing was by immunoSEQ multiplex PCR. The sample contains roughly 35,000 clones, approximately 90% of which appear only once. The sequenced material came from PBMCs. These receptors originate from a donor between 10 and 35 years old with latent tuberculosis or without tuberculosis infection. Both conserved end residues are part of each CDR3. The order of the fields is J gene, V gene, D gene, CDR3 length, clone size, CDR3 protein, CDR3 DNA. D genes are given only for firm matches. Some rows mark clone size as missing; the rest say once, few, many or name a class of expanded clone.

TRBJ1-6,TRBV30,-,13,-,CAWSVQANSPLHF,TGTGCCTGGAGTGTACAGGCTAATTCACCCCTCCACTTT
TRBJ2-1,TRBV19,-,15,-,CASSRTLSSYNEQFF,TGTGCCAGTAGTAGGACACTTAGCTCCTACAATGAGCAGTTCTTC
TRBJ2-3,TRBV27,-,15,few,CASSLGGRRTDTQYF,TGTGCCAGCAGTTTAGGAGGGAGACGCACAGATACGCAGTATTTT
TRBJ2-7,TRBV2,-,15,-,CASNGHGEEVYEQYF,TGTGCCAGCAATGGTCACGGGGAGGAGGTCTACGAGCAGTACTTC
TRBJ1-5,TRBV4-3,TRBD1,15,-,CASSFDRGPNQPQHF,TGCGCCAGCAGCTTTGACAGGGGGCCGAATCAGCCCCAGCATTTT
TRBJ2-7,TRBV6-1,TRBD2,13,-,CASSDIAGREQYF,TGTGCCAGCAGTGACATAGCGGGGCGCGAGCAGTACTTC
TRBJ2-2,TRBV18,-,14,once,CASSPTQFTGELFF,TGTGCCAGCTCACCGACACAGTTCACCGGGGAGCTGTTTTTT
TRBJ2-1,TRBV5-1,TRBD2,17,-,CASSFGREVASYNEQFF,TGCGCCAGCAGCTTCGGGCGGGAGGTCGCTTCCTACAATGAGCAGTTCTTC
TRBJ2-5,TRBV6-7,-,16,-,CASRTPNGSNLETQYF,TGTGCCAGCAGGACCCCTAACGGGAGTAATCTGGAGACCCAGTACTTC
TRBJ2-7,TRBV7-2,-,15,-,CASSPGVSRAYEQYF,TGTGCCAGCAGTCCCGGTGTCAGCAGGGCCTACGAGCAGTACTTC
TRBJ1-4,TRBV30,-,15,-,CAWARQARGNEKLFF,TGTGCCTGGGCCCGACAGGCTCGAGGTAATGAAAAACTGTTTTTT
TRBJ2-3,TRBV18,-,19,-,CASSPLSGGGAEGPDTQYF,TGTGCCAGCTCACCACTTAGCGGCGGAGGGGCAGAGGGTCCAGATACGCAGTATTTT
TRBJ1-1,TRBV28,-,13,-,CASSWRHTAVAFF,TGTGCCAGCAGTTGGAGGCACACTGCCGTAGCTTTCTTT
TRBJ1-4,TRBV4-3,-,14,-,CASSHGTYREKLFF,TGCGCCAGCAGCCACGGGACATACAGGGAAAAACTGTTTTTT
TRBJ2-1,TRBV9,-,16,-,CASSVYGQISYNEQFF,TGTGCCAGCAGCGTTTACGGACAGATATCCTACAATGAGCAGTTCTTC
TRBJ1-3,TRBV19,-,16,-,CASSIAGEVYGNTIYF,TGTGCCAGTAGTATCGCGGGGGAGGTATATGGAAACACCATATATTTT